This T cell receptor beta chain emerged from a study of CD8 T cells in Susac syndrome. FACS was used to enrich TEMRA cells, whereas the CD8+ and CD4+ T cells were obtained by negative isolation. This CDR3 spans 13 amino acids. The V gene lost 3 bases and the J gene lost 2 bases, with 4 bases spanning the gap. Germline-derived CDR1 and CDR2 are KGHDR and SFDVKD. RNA amounts of 0.5 to 1 ug underwent reverse transcription with random hexamers. It was immunoSEQ multiplex PCR that amplified TCR beta CDR3 across 54 Vbeta and 13 Jbeta. Using its own MiXCR run on the immunoSEQ multiplex PCR reads, TCRdb lists one record per CDR3 protein. The table lists about 60,000 distinct CDR3 sequences, about 92% of them singletons. General study findings and limits: Only a relatively small number of individuals were included in the TCR sequencing and HLA analysis.

Concerning this clonotype itself: What it binds is not known.

Sequencing was carried out using CD8+ T cells from PBMCs. This receptor was identified in a human donor in good health. The V gene is TRBV24-1, the J gene TRBJ2-1; D gene uncertain. CDR3 sequence: CATSDPPYNEQFF. The CDR3 DNA is TGTGCCACCAGTGATCCGCCCTACAATGAGCAGTTCTTC.